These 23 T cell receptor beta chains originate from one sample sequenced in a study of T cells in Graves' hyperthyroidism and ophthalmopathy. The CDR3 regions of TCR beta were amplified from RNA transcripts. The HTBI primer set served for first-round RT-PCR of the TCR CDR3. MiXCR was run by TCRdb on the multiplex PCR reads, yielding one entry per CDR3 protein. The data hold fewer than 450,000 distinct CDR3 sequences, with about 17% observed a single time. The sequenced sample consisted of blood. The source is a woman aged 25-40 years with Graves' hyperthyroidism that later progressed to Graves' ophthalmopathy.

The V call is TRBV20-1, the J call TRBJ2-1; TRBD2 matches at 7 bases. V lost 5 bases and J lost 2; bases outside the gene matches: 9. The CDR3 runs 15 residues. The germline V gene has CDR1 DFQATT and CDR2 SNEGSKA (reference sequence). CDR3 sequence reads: CSAYISGRPYNEQFF. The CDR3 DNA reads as TGCAGTGCTTACATTAGCGGGCGGCCCTACAATGAGCAGTTCTTC.

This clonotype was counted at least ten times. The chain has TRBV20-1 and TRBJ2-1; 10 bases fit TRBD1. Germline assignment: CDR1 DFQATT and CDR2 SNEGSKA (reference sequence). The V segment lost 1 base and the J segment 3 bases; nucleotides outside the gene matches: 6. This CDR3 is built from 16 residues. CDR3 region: CSARAGTGAYYNEQFF. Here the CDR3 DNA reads TGCAGTGCTAGAGCGGGGACAGGGGCCTACTACAATGAGCAGTTCTTC.

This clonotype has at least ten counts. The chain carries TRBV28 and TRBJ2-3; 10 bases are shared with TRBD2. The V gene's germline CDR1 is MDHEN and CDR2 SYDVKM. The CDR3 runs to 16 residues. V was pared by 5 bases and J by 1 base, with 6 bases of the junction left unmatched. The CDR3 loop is CASSNPGTSGTDTQYF. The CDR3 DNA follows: TGTGCCAGCAGTAACCCCGGGACTAGCGGCACAGATACGCAGTATTTT.

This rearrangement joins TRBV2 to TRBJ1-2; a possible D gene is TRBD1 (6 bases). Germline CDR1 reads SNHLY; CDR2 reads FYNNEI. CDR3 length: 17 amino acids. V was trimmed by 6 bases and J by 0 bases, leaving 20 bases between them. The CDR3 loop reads CASSPRQVLSANYGYTF. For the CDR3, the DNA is TGTGCCAGCAGCCCTAGACAGGTTCTGTCGGCTAACTATGGCTACACCTTC.

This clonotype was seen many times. The CDR3 sequence: CAISEVLAGGAYNEQFF. CDR3 DNA: TGTGCCATCAGTGAGGTCCTAGCGGGAGGGGCCTACAATGAGCAGTTCTTC. V and J are TRBV10-3 and TRBJ2-1; TRBD2 aligns across 12 bases. The CDR3 length is 17 residues. From germline, CDR1 is ENHRY and CDR2 SYGVKD. The trim removed 2 bases at V and 2 bases at J, leaving 4 bases unmatched.

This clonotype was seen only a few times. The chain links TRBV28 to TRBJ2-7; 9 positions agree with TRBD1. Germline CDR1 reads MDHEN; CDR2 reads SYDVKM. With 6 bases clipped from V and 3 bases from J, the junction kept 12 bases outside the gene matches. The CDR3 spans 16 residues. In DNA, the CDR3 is TGTGCCAGCAGAGTAGGAAACCGACAGGGGGTCTACGAGCAGTACTTC. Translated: CASRVGNRQGVYEQYF. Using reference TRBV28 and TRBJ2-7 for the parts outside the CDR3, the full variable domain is DVKVTQSSRYLVKRTGEKVFLECVQDMDHENMFWYRQDPGLGLRLIYFSYDVKMKEKGDIPEGYSVSREKKERFSLILESASTNQTSMYLCASRVGNRQGVYEQYFGPGTRLTVT.

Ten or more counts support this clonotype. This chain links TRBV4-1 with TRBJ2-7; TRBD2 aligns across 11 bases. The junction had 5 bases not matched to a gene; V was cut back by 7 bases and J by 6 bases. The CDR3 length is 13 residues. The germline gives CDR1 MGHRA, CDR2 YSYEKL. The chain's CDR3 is CASKLAGEGEQYF. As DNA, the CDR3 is TGCGCCAGCAAACTAGCGGGAGAGGGCGAGCAGTACTTC.

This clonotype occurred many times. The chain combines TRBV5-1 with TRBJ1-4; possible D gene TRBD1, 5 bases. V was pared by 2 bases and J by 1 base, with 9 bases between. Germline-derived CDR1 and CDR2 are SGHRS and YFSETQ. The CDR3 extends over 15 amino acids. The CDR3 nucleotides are TGCGCCAGCAGCTTATGGGGGGGAACTAATGAAAAACTGTTTTTT. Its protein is CASSLWGGTNEKLFF.

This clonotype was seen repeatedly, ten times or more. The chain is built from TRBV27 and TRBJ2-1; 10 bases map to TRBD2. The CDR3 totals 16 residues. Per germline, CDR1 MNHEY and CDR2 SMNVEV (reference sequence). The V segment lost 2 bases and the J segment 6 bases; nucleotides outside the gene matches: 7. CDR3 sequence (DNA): TGTGCCAGCAGTTTACCTGGACTAGCGGACGTCAATGAGCAGTTCTTC. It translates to CASSLPGLADVNEQFF.

The CDR3 DNA reads as TGTGCCAGCAGCCACCATGGCTCTGGAAACACCATATATTTT. This gives the protein CASSHHGSGNTIYF. This rearrangement joins TRBV7-9 to TRBJ1-3; no clear D. This CDR3 has 14 residues. Trimming shortened V by 5 bases and J by 0 bases, and 8 bases separated the two germline ends. The germline V gene encodes CDR1 SEHNR and CDR2 FQNEAQ (reference sequence). Looking up the rest from reference TRBV7-9 and TRBJ1-3 gives the full variable domain: DTGVSQNPRHKITKRGQNVTFRCDPISEHNRLYWYRQTLGQGPEFLTYFQNEAQLEKSRLLSDRFSAERPKGSFSTLEIQRTEQGDSAMYLCASSHHGSGNTIYFGEGSWLTVV.

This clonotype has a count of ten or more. CDR3 sequence reads: CASSQVEGGNEQYF. CDR3 bases: TGTGCCAGCAGCCAAGTCGAAGGGGGCAACGAGCAGTACTTC. This chain connects TRBV3-1 to TRBJ2-7; TRBD1 agrees at 7 bases. The CDR3 runs 14 residues. CDR1 and CDR2 from the germline V gene are LGHDT and YNNKEL (reference sequence). The J segment lost 5 bases and the V segment lost 1 base, leaving 5 bases of the junction unmatched.

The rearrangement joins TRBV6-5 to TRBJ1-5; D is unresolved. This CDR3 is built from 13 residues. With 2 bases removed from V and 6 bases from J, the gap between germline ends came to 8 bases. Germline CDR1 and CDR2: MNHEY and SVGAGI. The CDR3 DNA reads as TGTGCCAGCAGTTACGGTAGGACTCAGCCCCAGCATTTT. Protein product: CASSYGRTQPQHF.

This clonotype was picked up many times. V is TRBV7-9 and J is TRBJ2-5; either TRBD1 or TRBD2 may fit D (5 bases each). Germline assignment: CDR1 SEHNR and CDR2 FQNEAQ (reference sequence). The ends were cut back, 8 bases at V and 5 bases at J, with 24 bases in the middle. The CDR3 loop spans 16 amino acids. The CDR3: CASLPPGPLREETQYF. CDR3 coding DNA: TGTGCCAGCTTGCCGCCGGGACCCCTAAGGGAGGAGACCCAGTACTTC.

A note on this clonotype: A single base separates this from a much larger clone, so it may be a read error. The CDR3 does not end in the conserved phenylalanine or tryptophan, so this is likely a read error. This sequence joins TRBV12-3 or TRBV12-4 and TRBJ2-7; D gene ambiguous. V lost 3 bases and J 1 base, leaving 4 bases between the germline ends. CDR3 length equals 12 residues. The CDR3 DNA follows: TGTGCCAGCAGTTTTGGGTCCTACGAGCAGTACCTC. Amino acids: CASSFGSYEQYL.

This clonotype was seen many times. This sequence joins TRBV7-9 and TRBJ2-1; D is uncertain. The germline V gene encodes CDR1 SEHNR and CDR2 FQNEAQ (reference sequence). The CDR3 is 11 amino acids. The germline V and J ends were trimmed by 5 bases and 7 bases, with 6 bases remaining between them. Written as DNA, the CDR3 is TGTGCCAGCAGCCACCAGAATGAGCAGTTCTTC. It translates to CASSHQNEQFF.

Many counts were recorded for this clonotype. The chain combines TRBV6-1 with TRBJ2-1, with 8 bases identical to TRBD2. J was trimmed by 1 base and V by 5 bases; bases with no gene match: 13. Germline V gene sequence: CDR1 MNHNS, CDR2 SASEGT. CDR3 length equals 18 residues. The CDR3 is CASSFRGTSISSYNEQFF. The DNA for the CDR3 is TGTGCCAGCAGTTTCCGAGGGACTAGTATCAGTTCCTACAATGAGCAGTTCTTC.

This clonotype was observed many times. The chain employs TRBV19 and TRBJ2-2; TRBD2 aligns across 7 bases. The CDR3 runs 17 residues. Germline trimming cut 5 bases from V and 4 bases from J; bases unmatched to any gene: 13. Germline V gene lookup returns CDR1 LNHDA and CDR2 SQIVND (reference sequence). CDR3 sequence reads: CASSSPAAVAGTGELFF. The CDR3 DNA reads TGTGCCAGTAGTTCTCCTGCCGCGGTAGCGGGCACCGGGGAGCTGTTTTTT.

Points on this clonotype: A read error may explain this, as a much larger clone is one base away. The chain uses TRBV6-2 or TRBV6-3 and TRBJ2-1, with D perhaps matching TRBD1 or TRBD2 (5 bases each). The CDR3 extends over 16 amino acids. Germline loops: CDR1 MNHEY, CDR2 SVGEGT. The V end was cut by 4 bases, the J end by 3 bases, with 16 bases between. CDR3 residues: CASSCAGAEIYNEQFF. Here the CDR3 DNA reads TGTGCCAGCAGTTGCGCCGGGGCCGAAATCTACAATGAGCAGTTCTTC.

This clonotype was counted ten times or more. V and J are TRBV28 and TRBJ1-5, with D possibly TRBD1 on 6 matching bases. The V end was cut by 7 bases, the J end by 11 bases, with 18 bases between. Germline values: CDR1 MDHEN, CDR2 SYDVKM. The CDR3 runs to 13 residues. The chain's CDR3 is CASIRGQYEAQHF. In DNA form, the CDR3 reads TGTGCCAGCATCAGGGGCCAGTATGAGGCCCAGCATTTT.

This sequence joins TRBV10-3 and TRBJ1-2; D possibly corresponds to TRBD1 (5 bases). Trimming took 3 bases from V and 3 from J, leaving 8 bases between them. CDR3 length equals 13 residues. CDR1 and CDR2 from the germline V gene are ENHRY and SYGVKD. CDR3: CAISEDSDYGYTF. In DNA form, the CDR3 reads TGTGCCATCAGTGAAGACAGTGACTATGGCTACACCTTC.

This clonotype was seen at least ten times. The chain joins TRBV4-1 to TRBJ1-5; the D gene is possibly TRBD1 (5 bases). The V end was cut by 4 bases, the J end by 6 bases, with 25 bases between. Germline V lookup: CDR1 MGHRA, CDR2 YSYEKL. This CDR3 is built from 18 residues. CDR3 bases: TGCGCCAGCAGCCTAAGACAGTTCGCGGGTAAGGTAGGTCAGCCCCAGCATTTT. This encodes CASSLRQFAGKVGQPQHF.

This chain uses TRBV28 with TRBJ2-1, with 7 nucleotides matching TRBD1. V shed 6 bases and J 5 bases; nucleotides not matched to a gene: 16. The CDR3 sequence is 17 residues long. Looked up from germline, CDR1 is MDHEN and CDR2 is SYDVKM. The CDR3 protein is CASRNAARGFADNEQFF. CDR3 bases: TGTGCCAGCAGAAATGCCGCCAGGGGGTTTGCCGACAATGAGCAGTTCTTC.

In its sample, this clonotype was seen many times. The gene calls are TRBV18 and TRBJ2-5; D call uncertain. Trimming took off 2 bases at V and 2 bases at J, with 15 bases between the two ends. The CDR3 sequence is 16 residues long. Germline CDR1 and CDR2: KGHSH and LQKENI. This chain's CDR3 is CASSPEEIPLQETQYF. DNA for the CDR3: TGTGCCAGCTCACCAGAGGAGATTCCCTTACAAGAGACCCAGTACTTC.